These T cell receptor beta chains were read from a single sample in a study of cytomegalovirus exposure and HLA in healthy donors. Measured with immunoSEQ multiplex PCR; TCRdb has only the in-frame clones, and not every one. The sample has 100,000 to 150,000 clones. The sequencing input was PBMCs. The source is a man between 40 and 49 years old in good health and CMV-seronegative. Both conserved end residues are part of each CDR3. Fields, in order: D gene, J gene, V gene, CDR3 DNA, CDR3 protein. D genes are given only for firm matches.

. TRBJ2-7 TRBV9 TGTGCCAGCAGCGTAGGGGGAGCCAGCTCCTACGAGCAGTACTTC CASSVGGASSYEQYF
. TRBJ1-2 TRBV28 TGTGCCAGCTGGGGGCGGGAGGTTGATGGCTACACCTTC CASWGREVDGYTF
. TRBJ1-1 TRBV6-1 TGTGCCAGCAGTGAAGGGGGAGTTGGACTTTATCGGACTGAAGCTTTCTTT CASSEGGVGLYRTEAFF
TRBD2 TRBJ2-7 TRBV7-2 TGTGCCAGCAGCCGCCTGGGACTAGCGGGAACCTACGAGCAGTACTTC CASSRLGLAGTYEQYF
. TRBJ2-2 TRBV27 TGTGCCAGCAGTCCCATGGCGGGACGCACCGGGGAGCTGTTTTTT CASSPMAGRTGELFF
TRBD1 TRBJ1-2 TRBV28 TGTGCCAGCAGTTCCCGACGGACAGGGGACTATGGCTACACCTTC CASSSRRTGDYGYTF
. TRBJ1-4 TRBV7-9 TGTGCCAGCAGCTTTAAAAGGGGGTATGAGGAAAAACTGTTTTTT CASSFKRGYEEKLFF
. TRBJ1-2 TRBV2 TGTGCCAGCAGTGACGGTGGCTACACCTTC CASSDGGYTF
TRBD2 TRBJ2-3 TRBV18 TGTGCCAGCTCACCGGGGGGTACTAGCGGGAGGCGCACAGATACGCAGTATTTT CASSPGGTSGRRTDTQYF
TRBD1 TRBJ1-1 TRBV7-2 TGTGCCAGCAGCCCTGGACAGGGGTTGAACACTGAAGCTTTCTTT CASSPGQGLNTEAFF
. TRBJ2-1 TRBV10-3 TGTGCCATCGGGGGCAGGGTTATCAATGAGCAGTTCTTC CAIGGRVINEQFF
. TRBJ2-3 TRBV29-1 TGCAGCGTCGGGACAGATACGCAGTATTTT CSVGTDTQYF
TRBD1 TRBJ2-7 TRBV5-1 TGCGCCAGCAGCTGGACCGGGACAGGGTTCGAGCAGTACTTC CASSWTGTGFEQYF
TRBD2 TRBJ2-7 TRBV27 TGTGCCAGCAGTTTAGGCTCCCTAGCGGTTTCCTACGAGCAGTACTTC CASSLGSLAVSYEQYF